These T cell receptor beta chains were read from a single sample in a study of shared clonotypes between healthy human individuals. Method: immunoSEQ multiplex PCR; TCRdb's copy keeps in-frame clones and lacks some. The sample holds 450,000 to 500,000 clones, around 85% seen once. Sequencing input: PBMCs. These receptors originate from a woman aged 40 to 50 in good health. Some clones in this sample may be carry-over from other donors' samples. The CDR3 runs from the conserved cysteine through the conserved F or W. The order of the fields is J gene, clone size, V gene, D gene, CDR3 DNA, CDR3 protein. A D gene is named only where the DNA matches it firmly. Size is stated for part of the rows, as once, few or many counts, or as a class when the clone is expanded.

>TRBJ1-1|NA|TRBV4-2|NA
TGTGCCAGCAGCCAAATGGACGGTGCGGGAACGAACACTGAAGCTTTCTTT
CASSQMDGAGTNTEAFF
>TRBJ2-7|NA|TRBV6-5|TRBD2
TGTGCCAGCAGTACAGGACTAGCGGGGATCTACGAGCAGTACTTC
CASSTGLAGIYEQYF
>TRBJ2-3|NA|TRBV9|NA
TGTGCCAGCAGCAACGAAAAAAATACGCAGTATTTT
CASSNEKNTQYF
>TRBJ2-2|NA|TRBV10-3|NA
TGTGCCATCAGTGAAAAGGGTTCGTTCGGGGAGCTGTTTTTT
CAISEKGSFGELFF
>TRBJ2-7|NA|TRBV10-2|NA
TGCGCCAGCAGTTCCGCAGACTCCTACGAGCAGTACTTC
CASSSADSYEQYF
>TRBJ1-4|NA|TRBV27|NA
TGTGCCAGCAGTTCTACCCGGGCCGAGGGGGAAAAACTGTTTTTT
CASSSTRAEGEKLFF
>TRBJ1-3|NA|TRBV18|NA
TGTGCCAGCTCACGGGCCGTTGAAACTGGAAACACCATATATTTT
CASSRAVETGNTIYF
>TRBJ2-3|NA|TRBV2|NA
TGTGCCAGCTTCCCGACGGGAGATACGCAGTATTTT
CASFPTGDTQYF
>TRBJ1-1|NA|TRBV29-1|NA
TGCAGCGTTAGGGGAATGAACACTGAAGCTTTCTTT
CSVRGMNTEAFF
>TRBJ1-1|NA|TRBV27|NA
TGTGCCAGCAGTAAGGGGACTAGGAACACTGAAGCTTTCTTT
CASSKGTRNTEAFF
>TRBJ2-7|NA|TRBV5-6|NA
TGTGCCAGCAGCTCCACAGGGGGGGGCTACGAGCAGTACTTC
CASSSTGGGYEQYF
>TRBJ1-2|NA|TRBV6-1|NA
TGTGCCAGCAATCGCAGGGGCTTTGGCTACACCTTC
CASNRRGFGYTF
>TRBJ1-2|NA|TRBV30|NA
TGTGCCTGGAGTCTCGCAGGGGTCGGCTATGGCTACACCTTC
CAWSLAGVGYGYTF
>TRBJ1-1|NA|TRBV6-1|NA
TGTGCCAGCAGTGATGGGGGGAGGGCGGGCACTGAAGCTTTCTTT
CASSDGGRAGTEAFF
>TRBJ2-4|NA|TRBV7-9|NA
TGTGCCAGCAGCTCGAAGGGGCCAGAAAACATTCAGTACTTC
CASSSKGPENIQYF
>TRBJ1-2|NA|TRBV15|NA
TGTGCCACCAGCAGAGGCCAGGGCGGGTATGGCTACACCTTC
CATSRGQGGYGYTF
>TRBJ1-5|many|TRBV28|TRBD1
TGTGCCAGCCGGACAGGGGATAGCAATCAGCCCCAGCATTTT
CASRTGDSNQPQHF
>TRBJ2-1|NA|TRBV5-1|NA
TGCGCCAGCAGCTCCGGGGCAGAGAATGAGCAGTTCTTC
CASSSGAENEQFF
>TRBJ2-7|NA|TRBV4-2|NA
TGTGCCAGCAGCCAAGCCCAGGGAGGTGGATCCTACGAGCAGTACTTC
CASSQAQGGGSYEQYF
>TRBJ2-1|many|TRBV9|NA
TGTGCCAGCAGCGTAATGTCAGGCTTCTACAATGAGCAGTTCTTC
CASSVMSGFYNEQFF
>TRBJ1-3|NA|TRBV5-1|NA
TGCGCCAGCAGCTTGGGTACCGGAAACACCATATATTTT
CASSLGTGNTIYF
>TRBJ1-2|NA|TRBV7-2|TRBD1
TGTGCCAGCAGTCGTAGCGGGACAGGGAGCGGCTACATCTTT
CASSRSGTGSGYIF
>TRBJ1-1|NA|TRBV7-6|NA
TGTGCCAGCAGCTTACAGGGAACGAACACTGAAGCTTTCTTT
CASSLQGTNTEAFF
>TRBJ1-3|NA|TRBV28|TRBD1
TGTGCCAGCAGTACAGACAGGGATGGCGGAAACACCATATATTTT
CASSTDRDGGNTIYF
>TRBJ2-7|NA|TRBV2|NA
TGTGCCAGCAGTGAAGCGGCTGCGACCAAAAGCGGGTACGAGCAGTACTTC
CASSEAAATKSGYEQYF
>TRBJ2-2|NA|TRBV4-3|TRBD1
TGCGCCAGCAGCCGAGGACAGGGTAAATTGGACACCGGGGAGCTGTTTTTT
CASSRGQGKLDTGELFF
>TRBJ2-7|NA|TRBV7-3|NA
TGTGCCAGCAGCGACGGGCGGCGGGACCGCTACGAGCAGTACTTC
CASSDGRRDRYEQYF
>TRBJ2-2|NA|TRBV27|NA
TGTGCCAGCACCATACACGGGACAACGAACACCGGGGAGCTGTTTTTT
CASTIHGTTNTGELFF
>TRBJ1-5|NA|TRBV7-9|TRBD1
TGTGCCAGCAGCCCCCAGGGGGGAAGCAATCAGCCCCAGCATTTT
CASSPQGGSNQPQHF
>TRBJ1-5|NA|TRBV10-3|TRBD1
TGTGCCAGCAGTTATTCGGCGCCAGGACAGGGGAAGGCCCAGCATTTT
CASSYSAPGQGKAQHF
>TRBJ2-2|few|TRBV5-6|NA
TGTGCCAGCCGATGGGGGTCTTACGCCGGGGAGCTGTTTTTT
CASRWGSYAGELFF
>TRBJ2-7|many|TRBV4-1|TRBD1
TGCGCCAGCAGCCAAGCGGCACAGGGGGCTGACGAGCAGTACTTC
CASSQAAQGADEQYF
>TRBJ2-7|once|TRBV18|NA
TGTGCCAGCTCACCAAGGCCGTCGGGTTCGGCGGACGAGCAGTACTTC
CASSPRPSGSADEQYF
>TRBJ2-3|NA|TRBV4-3|NA
TGCGCCAGCAGCCAAGTTCTGGGAGGTAGCACAGATACGCAGTATTTT
CASSQVLGGSTDTQYF
>TRBJ1-4|once|TRBV5-1|NA
TGCGCCAGCAGCTTGGTAGGAGAGAGGGAAAAACTGTTTTTT
CASSLVGEREKLFF
>TRBJ2-7|NA|TRBV11-2|TRBD1
TGTGCCAGCAGCTTAGGGCCAGGGGGCACAGACGAGCAGTACTTC
CASSLGPGGTDEQYF
>TRBJ2-3|NA|TRBV28|NA
TGTGCCAGCAGTTTAGGGGGTACGCAGTATTTT
CASSLGGTQYF
>TRBJ2-1|NA|TRBV7-9|NA
TGTGCCAGCAGGACCTCTAGAAATGTCATCTTCAATGAGCAGTTCTTC
CASRTSRNVIFNEQFF
>TRBJ2-7|NA|TRBV19|NA
TGTGCCACCTCCGACTCCAGGGAAAGTAGGCCCGAGCAGTACTTC
CATSDSRESRPEQYF
>TRBJ1-2|NA|TRBV6-5|TRBD1
TGTGCCAGCAGACAGGGGGCTAACTATGGCTACACCTTC
CASRQGANYGYTF
>TRBJ1-1|NA|TRBV5-1|NA
TGCGCCAGCAGCCTGGGGATGAACACTGAAGCTTTCTTT
CASSLGMNTEAFF
>TRBJ1-5|once|TRBV6-5|NA
TGTGCCAGCAGTCAGGGGAGAGTGATAAATCAGCCCCAGCATTTT
CASSQGRVINQPQHF
>TRBJ2-1|NA|TRBV27|TRBD2
TGTGCCAGCAGTTTAGTGTCACCCTGGAGTAGCGGGGGTGAGCAGTTCTTC
CASSLVSPWSSGGEQFF
>TRBJ2-3|NA|TRBV6-1|TRBD1
TGTGCCAGCAGTCAAGACAGGGGCACAGATACGCAGTATTTT
CASSQDRGTDTQYF
>TRBJ2-7|NA|TRBV5-1|TRBD1
TGCGCCAGCAGCATATCGACAGGGGACCAAGGAGAGCAGTACTTC
CASSISTGDQGEQYF
>TRBJ2-7|NA|TRBV2|NA
TGTGCCAGCAGTGATGGCAGGGTGTTCCCCTACGAGCAGTACTTC
CASSDGRVFPYEQYF
>TRBJ2-1|NA|TRBV7-9|NA
TGTGCCAGCAGCTTATCACAGGCTTTTGGGCAGTTCTTC
CASSLSQAFGQFF